The present entry profiles one T cell receptor (beta chain) with its context. V gave up 5 bases and J gave up 5 bases; unmatched junction bases: 8. This CDR3 contains 14 residues. Germline V lookup: CDR1 SGHTA, CDR2 FQGNSA. This specimen comes from a study of blood T cell repertoires in COVID-19. On the study more broadly: T cells, B-cell-depleted T cells, or PBMCs supplied cDNA or gDNA.

The assay was immunoSEQ multiplex PCR, and TCRdb's table has in-frame clones only and misses some. In the table there are about 170,000 clones, around four fifths of which are singletons. This clonotype was sampled from a woman aged 70-85 years who had recovered from COVID-19. Specimen: peripheral blood. The V and J genes are TRBV7-2 and TRBJ2-5; TRBD2 agrees at 7 bases. The CDR3, as DNA: TGTGCCAGCAGCCCGTGGGGGGGGGAGGAGACCCAGTACTTC. Amino acid sequence: CASSPWGGEETQYF.